The source of this T cell receptor (beta chain) is a study of tumor-infiltrating lymphocytes in primary liver carcinoma (dated by TCRdb to 2016 to 2017). Notes on the research overall: Of the five patients (three men and two women, aged 30 to 69 years), four had hepatocellular carcinoma and one had combined HCC and intrahepatic cholangiocarcinoma. The five patients had tumors of stage T1-T3 N0M0, with maximum diameters ranging from about 4.2 to 11 cm. Each sample produced about 3.5 to 8 million productive TCRbeta reads, and read depth showed no significant difference between tissue types. For each liver tumor, the study sampled five regions along with adjacent normal tissue and blood, and applied TCRbeta repertoire sequencing, expression microarrays and whole-exome sequencing. A total of approximately 35 specimens from 5 patients, comprising 25 or so tumor regions, 5 adjacent noncancerous liver tissues and 5 peripheral blood samples, were covered by TCRbeta repertoire sequencing. Agilent mRNA microarray profiling was performed on the 25 tumor region samples to relate TCRbeta repertoire diversity to the local molecular phenotype. Technical replicate repertoires showed high reproducibility, with mean shared-clone rates around 0.91 and correlation coefficients above 0.95. Summary of the overall study and its limitations: Bulk unsorted samples precluded comparing CD4+ and CD8+ T cell repertoires. With just 4 or 5 patients in the study, the authors point out that the findings should be validated in a larger study. Only the TCR beta chain was sequenced, so true repertoire diversity is likely underestimated because unpaired alpha chains were not captured. Only about 7-25% of top clones were found in all five regions of a tumor, suggesting spatial heterogeneity of tumor-infiltrating T cells. A significantly larger repertoire fraction was made up by the top 250 clones in tumors than in blood (p = 0.039). Repertoire overlap was found to be higher between tumor regions (mean approximately 36%) than between tumor-adjacent (around 17%) or tumor-blood (14%) pairs, consistent with antigen-driven expansion.

The germline V gene encodes CDR1 SEHNR and CDR2 FQNEAQ (reference sequence). The CDR3 contains 14 residues, cysteine and phenylalanine counted. CDR3 DNA only is kept here, 42 bases in frame from base 1. Total RNA and DNA were co-extracted from 20-30 mg of bulk tissue with the AllPrep DNA/RNA mini kit, without cell sorting. Between November 2015 and March 2016, roughly 5 patients in China with histopathologically diagnosed primary liver carcinoma had their tumors surgically resected. Patients had chronic HBV infection and were treatment-naive at sampling. Each tumor was sampled at five spatially separated regions: the tumor centre plus the superior, inferior, left-lateral and right-lateral poles. Histological examination found more than 80% viable tumor cells in every tumor sample. Fresh tumor and adjacent tissue pieces were bisected, with one half stored in RNAlater at -80 degrees C and the other half sent for histology.

Using a constant-region primer and ProtoScript II reverse transcriptase, TCRbeta-specific cDNA was reverse-transcribed from about 540 ng total RNA. The TCRbeta libraries were prepared through three rounds of nested multiplex PCR following a slightly modified ARM-PCR procedure. Each of the first two PCR rounds ran for approximately 10 cycles and used multiplex TRBV1-TRBV30 forward primers together with a Cbeta reverse primer. Sample barcodes and Illumina adapters were added in a final 25-cycle PCR using Deep VentR polymerase. Before sequencing, amplicons of 200-500 bp were purified from gel using a QIAquick gel extraction kit. An Illumina HiSeq 2500 was used to sequence the TCRbeta amplicons with 250-bp paired-end reads. Per the source publication's procedure: To recover full CDR3 sequences, reads were quality-trimmed using Trimmomatic v0.33 and paired reads were then merged using FLASH v1.2.11. MiGEC v1.2.1b assigned V, D and J germline segments to the rearranged TCRbeta sequences. VDJtools v1.0.0 computed clonotype statistics and Shannon-Wiener diversity indices. To cut down on sampling bias, every analysis after diversity analysis relied on just the 250 most abundant clonotypes from each sample. TCRdb ran its own pipeline on the public reads, namely fastp trimming at Q25 and MiXCR clone calling, and kept in-frame beta chains. Rows are unified per CDR3 protein, each entry keeping the most common DNA and genes. TCRdb's processing, not the authors' own work, is the source of the V and J calls. This sample lists tens of thousands of distinct CDR3 sequences; 80% were detected once. The biggest ten clones account for roughly 35% of the sample.

This clonotype was detected many times. Its antigen remains undetermined. One end of the junction varies from germline; a read error may be responsible. Sequencing was carried out using liver tumor tissue from sampling region 2. The intended sense of this specimen's cell subset or site label: tumor region T2, inferior pole. The chain joins TRBV7-9 to TRBJ2-3; TRBD2 is a possible D gene, resting on 6 matching bases. The receptor's source is a woman aged 30 to 39 with primary liver carcinoma and hepatitis B virus infection. CDR3 region: CASSIIREEDTQYF. Here is the DNA: TGTGCCAGCAGCATTATCAGGGAGGAGGATACACAGTATTTT.